This T cell receptor beta chain is from a study of blood T cells in healthy people across ages. Study results and caveats: Since the PBMCs were unsorted, naive and antigen-experienced cells could not be conclusively compared.

Notes on this clonotype: Antigen unknown.

For the second PCR, which ran for 7 to 11 cycles, a sample-barcoded 5' primer and a J-beta primer mix were used. Using its own MiXCR run on the 5' RACE reads, TCRdb lists one record per CDR3 protein. The sample includes approximately 790,000 distinct CDR3 sequences, around 62% seen only once; the top ten take 25% to 35%. V dropped 5 bases and J dropped 5; count of bases not matched to a gene: 14. This CDR3 is 16 amino acids long. The germline V gene encodes CDR1 MNHEY and CDR2 SMNVEV (reference sequence). This TCR was sampled from a man between 25 and 39 years old in good health. This rearrangement joins TRBV27 to TRBJ2-5, with TRBD1 matching over 7 bases. The sample comprised blood. CDR3 loop: CASSLEPTGRLETQYF. The DNA for the CDR3 is TGTGCCAGCAGTCTCGAACCGACAGGGCGTTTGGAGACCCAGTACTTC.